This passage covers 20 T cell receptor beta chains from one sample sequenced in a study of T cell responses to AZD1222 COVID-19 vaccine. The method was immunoSEQ multiplex PCR; TCRdb's version includes in-frame clones alone and lacks a portion of them. The table shows about 120,000 clones, with 88% occurring only once. The specimen comprised peripheral blood, sampled on day 0 of AZD1222 vaccination. These receptors were taken from an adult in good health.

The rearrangement links TRBV3-1 (or the pseudogene TRBV3-2) to TRBJ1-1; D remains unclear. This CDR3 spans 15 amino acids. CDR1 and CDR2 (germline): LGHDT, YNNKEL (reference sequence). V lost 0 bases, J lost 0 bases, and 8 bases lay in between. CDR3 amino acids: CASSQDLHMNTEAFF. CDR3 DNA sequence: TGTGCCAGCAGCCAAGATCTCCACATGAACACTGAAGCTTTCTTT.

The chain has TRBV5-1 and TRBJ2-2; 8 nucleotides agree with TRBD2. Germline V CDR1 and CDR2: SGHRS, YFSETQ. The trim removed 1 base at V and 7 bases at J, leaving 9 bases unmatched. The CDR3 covers 16 residues. CDR3 coding DNA: TGCGCCAGCAGCTTGATCCCGGGGGGGCTGAACGGGGAGCTGTTTTTT. As protein: CASSLIPGGLNGELFF.

The rearrangement links TRBV6-1 to TRBJ1-2, with 11 bases lining up with TRBD1. The germline CDR1 and CDR2 sequences are MNHNS and SASEGT. The CDR3 is made up of 15 amino acids. The J segment lost 4 bases and the V segment lost 2 bases, leaving 3 bases of the junction unmatched. The CDR3 region is CASSETGTGGYGYTF. CDR3 in DNA: TGTGCCAGCAGTGAAACCGGGACAGGGGGCTATGGCTACACCTTC.

This clone appeared a few times. This chain uses TRBV6-2 or TRBV6-3 with TRBJ1-5; a weak D match, TRBD1 (5 bases). CDR1 is MNHEY and CDR2 is SVGEGT in the germline V gene. The CDR3 has 13 amino acids. V dropped 5 bases and J dropped 6 bases, with 11 bases sitting between them. The CDR3 sequence is CASSLREAQPQHF. CDR3 nucleotide sequence: TGTGCCAGCAGTCTCAGGGAGGCTCAGCCCCAGCATTTT.

The chain employs TRBV6-6 and TRBJ2-2; TRBD1 is a possible D gene (5 bases). From germline, CDR1 is MNHNY and CDR2 SVGAGI (reference sequence). Between the trimmed V and J ends, which lost 0 bases and 3 bases, there was a span of 11 bases. CDR3 length: 16 amino acids. The CDR3: CASSYSLAGHTGELFF. The CDR3 DNA is TGTGCCAGCAGTTACTCGCTCGCAGGGCACACCGGGGAGCTGTTTTTT.

The V gene is TRBV7-9, the J gene TRBJ1-2; D uncertain. Trimming stripped 5 bases from V and 0 bases from J, with 10 bases between. The germline V gene has CDR1 SEHNR and CDR2 FQNEAQ (reference sequence). The CDR3 spans 14 residues. The CDR3 coding sequence is TGTGCCAGCAGCACATCGGGAACTAACTATGGCTACACCTTC. Translation gives CASSTSGTNYGYTF. Looking up the rest from reference TRBV7-9 and TRBJ1-2 gives the full variable domain: DTGVSQNPRHKITKRGQNVTFRCDPISEHNRLYWYRQTLGQGPEFLTYFQNEAQLEKSRLLSDRFSAERPKGSFSTLEIQRTEQGDSAMYLCASSTSGTNYGYTFGSGTRLTVV.

This chain uses TRBV5-3 with TRBJ1-3; D remains unclear. TRBV5-3 is filed as an ORF, its function uncertain. Trimming took 0 bases from V and 4 from J, leaving 14 bases between them. The CDR3 totals 16 residues. As DNA, the CDR3 is TGTGCCAGAAGCTTGGCCGGCAGCAAAGAGGGAAACACCATATATTTT. Its translation is CARSLAGSKEGNTIYF.

The rearrangement uses TRBV5-4 and TRBJ1-1; no clear D gene. CDR3 length equals 13 residues. Germline V gene sequence: CDR1 SGHNT, CDR2 YYREEE (reference sequence). Trimming took 3 bases from V and 0 from J, leaving 6 bases between them. CDR3 bases: TGTGCCAGCAGCTCCGGACTGAACACTGAAGCTTTCTTT. Protein product: CASSSGLNTEAFF.

The chain uses TRBV6-5 and TRBJ1-6, with D possibly matching TRBD1 (6 bases). Germline V CDR1 and CDR2: MNHEY, SVGAGI. V dropped 6 bases and J dropped 10 bases, with 16 bases sitting between them. The CDR3 runs 14 residues. The CDR3 sequence: CASSDWQGRSPLHF. CDR3 sequence (DNA): TGTGCCAGCAGCGATTGGCAGGGGCGCTCACCCCTCCACTTT.

The chain links TRBV7-2 to TRBJ1-6; D may be TRBD1 (6 bases). V dropped 6 bases and J dropped 5 bases, with 20 bases sitting between them. The CDR3 spans 17 residues. Germline CDR1 and CDR2: SGHTA and FQGNSA. CDR3 sequence reads: CASRGGEGGRHNSPLHF. The CDR3 region has the DNA TGTGCCAGCAGGGGTGGTGAGGGGGGCCGACATAATTCACCCCTCCACTTT.

V is TRBV6-2 or TRBV6-3 and J is TRBJ2-1, with TRBD2 as a possible D gene (6 bases). The CDR3 has 16 amino acids. The germline V and J ends were trimmed by 4 bases and 0 bases, with 13 bases remaining between them. Germline CDR1 is MNHEY and CDR2 is SVGEGT. The CDR3 bases are TGTGCCAGCAGTTCAGCCGGGGGAAGCTCCTACAATGAGCAGTTCTTC. Protein product: CASSSAGGSSYNEQFF.

This clone was counted once. The V and J genes are TRBV25-1 and TRBJ2-2, with a weak D call TRBD2 (6 bases). CDR1 and CDR2 from the germline V gene are MGHDK and SYGVNS. This CDR3 region has 15 residues. V was cut by 3 bases and J by 7 bases, with 15 bases left in between. The CDR3 DNA reads as TGTGCCAGCAGTGACGTCGGCGGGGCTATCGGGGAGCTGTTTTTT. This sequence encodes CASSDVGGAIGELFF.

The chain recombines TRBV15 with TRBJ2-2, with TRBD2 identical over 8 bases. CDR1 LNHNV and CDR2 YYDKDF come from the germline V gene (reference sequence). J gave up 9 bases and V 1 base, and 4 bases lay outside the gene matches. CDR3 length: 14 amino acids. The CDR3 reads CATSRVAGGRELFF. CDR3 coding DNA: TGTGCCACCAGCAGAGTGGCGGGGGGTAGGGAGCTGTTTTTT.

The V and J genes are TRBV7-2 and TRBJ2-1, with D possibly being TRBD2 (5 bases). There are 14 residues in the CDR3. Germline V gives CDR1 SGHTA, CDR2 FQGNSA. Trimming left V 3 bases short and J 4 bases short, with 10 bases between. The CDR3 spells CASSFLTGYNEQFF. As DNA, the CDR3 is TGTGCCAGCAGCTTCTTGACGGGGTACAATGAGCAGTTCTTC.

The chain combines TRBV21-1 with TRBJ2-3; the D call TRBD2 from the table was never checked on the DNA. TRBV21-1 counts as a pseudogene. The CDR3 spans 16 residues. Written as DNA, the CDR3 is TGTGCCAGCAGCAAAGGTAGCGGGGGGGCCCTGGATACGCAGTATTTT. The encoded protein is CASSKGSGGALDTQYF.

This rearrangement joins TRBV7-2 to TRBJ2-3, with 10 nucleotides matching TRBD2. CDR1 SGHTA and CDR2 FQGNSA come from the germline V gene. J gave up 0 bases and V 2 bases, and 8 bases lay outside the gene matches. The CDR3 is made up of 18 amino acids. In DNA form, the CDR3 reads TGTGCCAGCAGCTTATGGGCTAGCGGGGGCCGTAGCACAGATACGCAGTATTTT. It translates to CASSLWASGGRSTDTQYF.

The chain combines TRBV29-1 with TRBJ1-1; 7 bases agree with TRBD1. V dropped 7 bases and J dropped 0; count of bases not matched to a gene: 2. The CDR3 has 12 amino acids. Germline V lookup: CDR1 SQVTM, CDR2 ANQGSEA. CDR3 amino acids: CSAGTVNTEAFF. The CDR3 bases are TGCAGCGCTGGGACAGTGAACACTGAAGCTTTCTTT.

The J gene is TRBJ2-2, the V gene TRBV7-9; TRBD1 matches 7 bases. CDR1 and CDR2 (germline): SEHNR, FQNEAQ (reference sequence). The CDR3 spans 13 residues. Written as DNA, the CDR3 is TGTGCAGCCGGGACAGAGAACACCGGGGAGCTGTTTTTT. Its protein is CAAGTENTGELFF.

V gene TRBV11-2 combines with J gene TRBJ2-2, with D unresolved. V was clipped by 0 bases and J by 0 bases, with 14 bases between them. Germline lookup yields CDR1 SGHAT and CDR2 FQNNGV. This CDR3 spans 18 amino acids. In DNA form, the CDR3 reads TGTGCCAGCAGCTTAGAATACGCCCGTTCCTCGAACACCGGGGAGCTGTTTTTT. As protein: CASSLEYARSSNTGELFF.

The gene calls are TRBV19 and TRBJ2-5; no definite D call. This CDR3 region has 15 residues. Looked up from germline, CDR1 is LNHDA and CDR2 is SQIVND (reference sequence). V lost 5 bases to trimming and J lost 2 bases, with 15 bases between them. The CDR3 sequence: CASSGIRHKQETQYF. CDR3 nucleotides: TGTGCCAGTAGTGGGATCCGACACAAACAAGAGACCCAGTACTTC.